A single sample is the source of the 20 T cell receptor beta chains below, sequenced in a study of T cells in Graves' hyperthyroidism and ophthalmopathy. TCR beta CDR3 region amplification was performed from RNA transcripts. A first-round RT-PCR of the TCR CDR3 used the HTBI primer set. One entry per CDR3 protein, called by TCRdb with MiXCR from the multiplex PCR reads. Here the sample spans a few hundred thousand distinct CDR3 sequences, roughly 20% being singletons. The sample consisted of blood. Receptors were obtained from a woman aged 40 to 49 with Graves' ophthalmopathy.

This clonotype was seen repeatedly, ten times or more. The junction does not match germline at one end; this may be a read error. V and J are TRBV11-1 and TRBJ2-7; either TRBD1 or TRBD2 may fit D (5 bases each). This CDR3 is built from 14 residues. Germline V CDR1 and CDR2: SGHAT, FQDESV (reference sequence). The CDR3 reads CASSFAPGPYVQYF. The CDR3 DNA reads TGTGCCAGCAGCTTCGCGCCGGGACCCTACGTGCAGTACTTC.

The genes are TRBV20-1 and TRBJ1-3; 7 bases fit TRBD1. There are 15 residues in the CDR3. The V segment lost 6 bases and the J segment 0 bases; nucleotides outside the gene matches: 8. Germline CDR1 DFQATT, CDR2 SNEGSKA (reference sequence). CDR3 sequence: CSASPDRDSGNTIYF. The DNA of the CDR3 is TGCAGTGCCTCCCCTGACAGGGACTCTGGAAACACCATATATTTT.

This clonotype was counted many times. V gene TRBV2 combines with J gene TRBJ2-7; D call uncertain. Per the germline V gene, CDR1 is SNHLY and CDR2 is FYNNEI. The CDR3 covers 12 residues. Trimming removed 8 bases from V and 2 bases from J, with 10 bases in between. The CDR3 spells CASVGSAYEQYF. The CDR3 bases are TGTGCCAGCGTGGGGTCGGCCTACGAGCAGTACTTC.

This chain links TRBV28 with TRBJ2-7; D is ambiguous. V lost 2 bases, J lost 5 bases, and 7 bases lay in between. Germline V CDR1 and CDR2: MDHEN, SYDVKM. This CDR3 has 12 amino acids. The CDR3 protein is CASSLREDEQYF. As DNA, the CDR3 is TGTGCCAGCAGTTTACGTGAGGACGAGCAGTACTTC. Supplemented by reference TRBV28 and TRBJ2-7, the full variable domain reads DVKVTQSSRYLVKRTGEKVFLECVQDMDHENMFWYRQDPGLGLRLIYFSYDVKMKEKGDIPEGYSVSREKKERFSLILESASTNQTSMYLCASSLREDEQYFGPGTRLTVT.

Ten or more counts support this clonotype. This rearrangement joins TRBV2 to TRBJ2-5; D is possibly TRBD2 (5 bases). V lost 6 bases, J lost 4 bases, and 12 bases lay in between. Germline assignment: CDR1 SNHLY and CDR2 FYNNEI. The CDR3 is 13 amino acids. In DNA form, the CDR3 reads TGTGCCAGCAGACCGGAGCGGCTAGAGACCCAGTACTTC. Translating it yields CASRPERLETQYF.

This chain connects TRBV6-5 to TRBJ2-2; no clear D gene. Germline V CDR1 and CDR2: MNHEY, SVGAGI. Trimming removed 4 bases at V and 7 bases at J, with 10 bases between. The CDR3 is 13 residues long. This CDR3 reads CASSSPPDGELFF. In DNA form, the CDR3 reads TGTGCCAGCAGTTCTCCCCCCGACGGGGAGCTGTTTTTT.

In its sample, this clonotype was seen many times. The chain couples TRBV2 to TRBJ2-7; TRBD1 agrees at 7 bases. Trimming removed 6 bases from V and 3 bases from J; junction bases left unmatched: 2. The CDR3 is 12 amino acids. Per germline, CDR1 SNHLY and CDR2 FYNNEI. CDR3 residues: CASRDRVYEQYF. CDR3 DNA sequence: TGTGCCAGCAGAGACAGGGTCTACGAGCAGTACTTC.

This clonotype appeared many times. The junction departs from germline at one end; a sequencing error may be responsible. The J gene is TRBJ2-5, the V gene TRBV14; tentatively, D is TRBD2 (5 bases). Looked up from germline, CDR1 is SGHDN and CDR2 is FVKESK. CDR3 length: 11 residues. DNA of the CDR3: TGTGCCAGCAGCCGCTGGGAGACCCGGTACTTC. It translates to CASSRWETRYF.

In this sample, this clonotype turned up many times. The chain links TRBV28 to TRBJ1-1; D call uncertain. Trimming pared 7 bases from V and 7 bases from J, leaving 13 bases between. Per the germline V gene, CDR1 is MDHEN and CDR2 is SYDVKM. The CDR3 loop spans 12 amino acids. The CDR3 sequence: CASTDRVNEAFF. The CDR3 DNA sequence: TGTGCCAGCACTGACCGAGTAAATGAAGCTTTCTTT.

This clonotype came up many times. This chain joins TRBV6-5 and TRBJ1-1, with D possibly TRBD1 on 6 matching bases. The CDR3 length is 15 residues. The germline CDR1 and CDR2 sequences are MNHEY and SVGAGI. V dropped 6 bases and J dropped 0 bases, with 14 bases sitting between them. The CDR3 bases are TGTGCCAGCAGGGGGGCAGGGGCCTTGAACACTGAAGCTTTCTTT. It encodes CASRGAGALNTEAFF.

This clonotype occurred many times. The V gene is TRBV7-9, the J gene TRBJ1-3; D gene ambiguous. With 1 base removed from V and 2 bases from J, the gap between germline ends came to 3 bases. The V gene's germline CDR1 is SEHNR and CDR2 FQNEAQ (reference sequence). This CDR3 is built from 13 residues. The CDR3 DNA reads TGTGCCAGCAGCTTAGAACCTGGAAACACCATATATTTT. This codes for CASSLEPGNTIYF.

This clonotype appeared many times. V usage is TRBV28 and J usage is TRBJ1-5; D is undetermined. From germline, CDR1 is MDHEN and CDR2 SYDVKM. With 7 bases removed from V and 3 bases from J, the gap between germline ends came to 10 bases. CDR3 length: 13 amino acids. In DNA, the CDR3 is TGTGCCAGCAAAATCACATCCAATCAGCCCCAGCATTTT. It translates to CASKITSNQPQHF.

This clonotype was seen many times. The chain couples TRBV19 to TRBJ2-5; TRBD2 matches at 8 bases. The V gene end was trimmed by 9 bases and the J gene end by 4 bases; junction bases not matched to a gene: 16. The CDR3 is made up of 16 amino acids. Germline-derived CDR1 and CDR2 are LNHDA and SQIVND (reference sequence). The CDR3 sequence: CASAGPRSGGRETQYF. Written as DNA, the CDR3 is TGTGCCAGCGCGGGGCCACGATCGGGAGGGCGAGAGACCCAGTACTTC.

In this sample, this clonotype turned up many times. The chain carries TRBV6-1 and TRBJ1-5, with no clear D. CDR3 length: 14 amino acids. The V end lost 4 bases, the J end lost 2 bases, and 9 bases lay between the germline ends. CDR1 is MNHNS, CDR2 SASEGT, per germline. CDR3 amino acids: CASSVGLGNQPQHF. The CDR3 DNA sequence: TGTGCCAGCAGTGTGGGTCTAGGCAATCAGCCCCAGCATTTT.

This clonotype was observed many times. The chain joins TRBV30 to TRBJ2-2; D ambiguous. The V end was cut by 4 bases, the J end by 3 bases, with 6 bases between. Germline V gene sequence: CDR1 GTSNPN, CDR2 SVGIG (reference sequence). CDR3 size: 12 residues. This CDR3 is CAWKGYTGELFF. CDR3 coding DNA: TGTGCCTGGAAGGGTTACACCGGGGAGCTGTTTTTT.

This clonotype was seen ten or more times. The chain joins TRBV7-3 to TRBJ2-5; 7 bases line up with TRBD2. This CDR3 is 15 amino acids long. Germline CDR1 reads SGHTA; CDR2 reads FQGTGA. The V segment lost 4 bases and the J segment 4 bases; nucleotides outside the gene matches: 9. The CDR3 nucleotides read TGTGCCAGCAGCTCGGGGGGTTCGGTCGGAGAGACCCAGTACTTC. This translates into CASSSGGSVGETQYF.

The sample holds many counts of this clonotype. The chain combines TRBV28 with TRBJ2-3; the match to TRBD2 covers 9 bases. The CDR3 loop spans 15 amino acids. In germline, CDR1 is MDHEN, CDR2 SYDVKM. The ends lost 6 bases at V and 1 base at J; junction bases unmatched: 5. CDR3 protein: CASSSIAGGTDTQYF. The CDR3 DNA reads as TGTGCCAGCAGCTCAATAGCGGGAGGCACAGATACGCAGTATTTT.

This clonotype came up many times. CDR3 DNA sequence: TGTGCCAGCAGCTTAGATGCGGCGGGAAGTACCTACGAGCAGTACTTC. Amino acid sequence: CASSLDAAGSTYEQYF. The chain has TRBV11-2 and TRBJ2-7; perhaps TRBD2 as D (6 bases). This CDR3 region has 16 residues. The germline V and J ends were trimmed by 0 bases and 2 bases, with 14 bases remaining between them. Looked up from germline, CDR1 is SGHAT and CDR2 is FQNNGV.

This rearrangement joins TRBV28 to TRBJ1-1, with TRBD1 as a possible D gene (5 bases). The CDR3 extends over 15 amino acids. Germline loops: CDR1 MDHEN, CDR2 SYDVKM. V shed 4 bases and J shed 1 base, with 13 bases lying between them. The CDR3, as DNA: TGTGCCAGCAGTTATATCGGGACTGCGAACACTGAAGCTTTCTTT. It yields the protein CASSYIGTANTEAFF. Variable domain in full (rest from reference TRBV28 and TRBJ1-1): DVKVTQSSRYLVKRTGEKVFLECVQDMDHENMFWYRQDPGLGLRLIYFSYDVKMKEKGDIPEGYSVSREKKERFSLILESASTNQTSMYLCASSYIGTANTEAFFGQGTRLTVV.

This clonotype was detected ten times or more. This sequence joins TRBV28 and TRBJ2-1; D is unclear. The CDR3 consists of 12 residues. The V end was cut by 2 bases, the J end by 4 bases, with 3 bases between. Germline CDR1 is MDHEN and CDR2 is SYDVKM. The CDR3 sequence: CASSLTYNEQFF. The CDR3 nucleotides are TGTGCCAGCAGTTTAACATACAATGAGCAGTTCTTC.